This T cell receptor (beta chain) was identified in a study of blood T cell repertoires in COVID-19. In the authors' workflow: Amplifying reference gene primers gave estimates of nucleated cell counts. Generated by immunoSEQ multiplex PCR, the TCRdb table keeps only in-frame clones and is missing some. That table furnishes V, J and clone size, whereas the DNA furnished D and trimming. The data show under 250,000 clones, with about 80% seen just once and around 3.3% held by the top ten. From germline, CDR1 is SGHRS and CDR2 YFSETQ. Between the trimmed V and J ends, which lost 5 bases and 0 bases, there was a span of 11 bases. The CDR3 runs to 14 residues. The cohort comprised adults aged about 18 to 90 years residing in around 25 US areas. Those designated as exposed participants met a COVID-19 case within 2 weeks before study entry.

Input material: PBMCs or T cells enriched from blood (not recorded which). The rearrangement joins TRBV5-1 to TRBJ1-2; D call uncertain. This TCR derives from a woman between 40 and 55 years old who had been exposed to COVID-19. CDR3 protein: CASRESTTNYGYTF. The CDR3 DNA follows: TGCGCCAGCAGGGAGTCCACAACTAACTATGGCTACACCTTC. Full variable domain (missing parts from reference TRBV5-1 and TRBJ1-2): KAGVTQTPRYLIKTRGQQVTLSCSPISGHRSVSWYQQTPGQGLQFLFEYFSETQRNKGNFPGRFSGRQFSNSRSEMNVSTLELGDSALYLCASRESTTNYGYTFGSGTRLTVV.